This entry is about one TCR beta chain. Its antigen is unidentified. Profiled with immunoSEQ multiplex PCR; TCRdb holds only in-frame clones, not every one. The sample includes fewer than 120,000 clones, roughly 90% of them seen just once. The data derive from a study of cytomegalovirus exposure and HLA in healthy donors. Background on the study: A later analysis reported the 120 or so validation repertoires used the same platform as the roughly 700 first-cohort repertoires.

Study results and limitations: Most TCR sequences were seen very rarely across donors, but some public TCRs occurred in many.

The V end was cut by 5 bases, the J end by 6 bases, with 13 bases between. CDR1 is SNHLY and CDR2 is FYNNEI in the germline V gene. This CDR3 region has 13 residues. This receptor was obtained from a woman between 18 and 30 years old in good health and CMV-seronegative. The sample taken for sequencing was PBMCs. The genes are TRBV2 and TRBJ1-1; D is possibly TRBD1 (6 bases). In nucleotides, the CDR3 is TGTGCCAGCAGTCCCACAGGGTCGGCTGAAGCTTTCTTT. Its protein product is CASSPTGSAEAFF.